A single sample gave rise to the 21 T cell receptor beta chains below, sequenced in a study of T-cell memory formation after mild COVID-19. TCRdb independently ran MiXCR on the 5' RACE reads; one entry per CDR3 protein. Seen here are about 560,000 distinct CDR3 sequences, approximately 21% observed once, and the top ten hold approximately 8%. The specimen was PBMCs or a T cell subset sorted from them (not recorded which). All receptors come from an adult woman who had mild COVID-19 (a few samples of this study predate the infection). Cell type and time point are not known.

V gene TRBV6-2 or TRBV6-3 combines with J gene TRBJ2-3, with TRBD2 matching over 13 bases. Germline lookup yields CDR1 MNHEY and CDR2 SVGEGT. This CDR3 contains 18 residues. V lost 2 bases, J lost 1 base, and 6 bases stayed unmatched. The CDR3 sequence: CASSYARLAGGRTDTQYF. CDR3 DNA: TGTGCCAGCAGTTACGCTCGACTAGCGGGGGGCCGCACAGATACGCAGTATTTT.

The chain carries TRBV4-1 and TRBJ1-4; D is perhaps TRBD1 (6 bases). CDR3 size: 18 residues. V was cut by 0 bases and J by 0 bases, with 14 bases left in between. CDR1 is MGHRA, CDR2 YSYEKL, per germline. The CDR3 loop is CASSQDPPRGTTNEKLFF. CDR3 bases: TGCGCCAGCAGCCAAGATCCCCCCAGGGGCACAACTAATGAAAAACTGTTTTTT.

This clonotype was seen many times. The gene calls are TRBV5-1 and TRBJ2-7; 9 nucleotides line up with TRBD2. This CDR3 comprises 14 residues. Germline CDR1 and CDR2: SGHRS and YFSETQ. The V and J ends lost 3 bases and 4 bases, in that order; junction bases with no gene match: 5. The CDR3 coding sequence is TGCGCCAGCAGCTCCAGCGGGGGGATTTACGAGCAGTACTTC. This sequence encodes CASSSSGGIYEQYF.

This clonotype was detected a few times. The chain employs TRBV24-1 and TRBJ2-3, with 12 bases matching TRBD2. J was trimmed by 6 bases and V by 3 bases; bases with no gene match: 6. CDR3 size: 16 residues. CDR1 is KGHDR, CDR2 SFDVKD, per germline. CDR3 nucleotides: TGTGCCACCAGTGATCGGACTAGCGGGGACTTGGATACGCAGTATTTT. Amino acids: CATSDRTSGDLDTQYF.

The CDR3 region is CASSSLAGAVLADTQYF. CDR3 coding DNA: TGTGCCAGCAGCTCTCTAGCGGGAGCTGTCTTGGCAGATACGCAGTATTTT. The chain couples TRBV7-9 to TRBJ2-3, with 10 bases that match TRBD2. The J segment lost 4 bases and the V segment lost 4 bases, leaving 11 bases of the junction unmatched. The CDR3 covers 17 residues. The germline CDR1 and CDR2 sequences are SEHNR and FQNEAQ (reference sequence).

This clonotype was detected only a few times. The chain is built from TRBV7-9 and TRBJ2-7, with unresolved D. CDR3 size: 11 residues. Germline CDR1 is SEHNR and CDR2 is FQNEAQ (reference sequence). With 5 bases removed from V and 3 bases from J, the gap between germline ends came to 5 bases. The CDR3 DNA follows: TGTGCCAGCAGCGACCGCTACGAGCAGTACTTC. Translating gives CASSDRYEQYF.

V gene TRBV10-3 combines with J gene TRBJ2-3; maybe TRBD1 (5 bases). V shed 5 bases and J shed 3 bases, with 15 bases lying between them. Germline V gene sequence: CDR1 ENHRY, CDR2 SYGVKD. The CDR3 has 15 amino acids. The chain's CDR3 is CAISFGAARTDTQYF. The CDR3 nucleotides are TGTGCCATCAGTTTTGGGGCCGCTCGAACAGATACGCAGTATTTT.

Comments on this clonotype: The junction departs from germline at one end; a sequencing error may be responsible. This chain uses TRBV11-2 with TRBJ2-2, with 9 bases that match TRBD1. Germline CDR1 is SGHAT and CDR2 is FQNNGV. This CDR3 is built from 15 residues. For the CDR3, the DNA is TGTGCCAGCAGCCCATACAGGGGGCGGTTCGGGGAGCTGTTGTTT. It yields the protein CASSPYRGRFGELLF. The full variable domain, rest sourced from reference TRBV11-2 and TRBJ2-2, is EAGVAQSPRYKIIEKRQSVAFWCNPISGHATLYWYQQILGQGPKLLIQFQNNGVVDDSQLPKDRFSAERLKGVDSTLKIQPAKLEDSAVYLCASSPYRGRFGELLFGEGSRLTVL.

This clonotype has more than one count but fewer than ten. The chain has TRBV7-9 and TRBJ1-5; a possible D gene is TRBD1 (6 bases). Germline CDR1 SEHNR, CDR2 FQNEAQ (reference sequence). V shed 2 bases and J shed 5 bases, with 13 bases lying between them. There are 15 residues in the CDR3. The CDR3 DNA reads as TGTGCCAGCAGCTTAACAGGGAACCCCCATCAGCCCCAGCATTTT. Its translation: CASSLTGNPHQPQHF.

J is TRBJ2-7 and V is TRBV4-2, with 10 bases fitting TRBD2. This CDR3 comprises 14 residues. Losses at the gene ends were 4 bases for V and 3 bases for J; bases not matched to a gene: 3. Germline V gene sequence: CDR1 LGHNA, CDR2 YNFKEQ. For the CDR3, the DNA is TGTGCCAGCAGCCCTTTAGCGGGGGGCTACGAGCAGTACTTC. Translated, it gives CASSPLAGGYEQYF.

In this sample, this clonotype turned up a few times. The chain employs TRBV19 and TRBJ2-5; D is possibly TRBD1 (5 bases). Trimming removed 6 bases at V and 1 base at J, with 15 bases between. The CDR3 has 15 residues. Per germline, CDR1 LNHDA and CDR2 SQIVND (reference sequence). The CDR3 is CASRSAGNVQETQYF. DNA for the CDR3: TGTGCCAGTAGATCGGCAGGGAATGTCCAAGAGACCCAGTACTTC.

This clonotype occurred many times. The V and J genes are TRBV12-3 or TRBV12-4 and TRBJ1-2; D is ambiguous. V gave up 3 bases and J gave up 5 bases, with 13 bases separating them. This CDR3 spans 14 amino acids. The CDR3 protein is CASSLAGGYYGYTF. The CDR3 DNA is TGTGCCAGCAGTTTGGCGGGAGGTTATTATGGCTACACCTTC.

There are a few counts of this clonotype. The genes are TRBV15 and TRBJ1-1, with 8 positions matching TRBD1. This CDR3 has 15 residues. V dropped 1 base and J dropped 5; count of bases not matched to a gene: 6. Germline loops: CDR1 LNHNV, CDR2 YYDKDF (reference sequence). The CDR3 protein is CATSRVGRGRTEAFF. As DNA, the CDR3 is TGTGCCACCAGCAGAGTAGGCAGGGGGCGTACTGAAGCTTTCTTT.

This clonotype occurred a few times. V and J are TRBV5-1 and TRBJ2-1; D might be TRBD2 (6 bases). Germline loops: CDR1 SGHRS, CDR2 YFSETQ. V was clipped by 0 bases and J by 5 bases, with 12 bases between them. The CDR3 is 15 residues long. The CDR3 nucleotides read TGCGCCAGCAGCTTGGCGCTAGCGCCAAACAATGAGCAGTTCTTC. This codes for CASSLALAPNNEQFF. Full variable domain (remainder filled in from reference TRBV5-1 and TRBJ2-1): KAGVTQTPRYLIKTRGQQVTLSCSPISGHRSVSWYQQTPGQGLQFLFEYFSETQRNKGNFPGRFSGRQFSNSRSEMNVSTLELGDSALYLCASSLALAPNNEQFFGPGTRLTVL.

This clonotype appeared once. CDR3: CASSVDSRGYGYTF. The CDR3 DNA sequence: TGTGCCAGCAGTGTGGACTCCCGTGGCTATGGCTACACCTTC. This chain connects TRBV6-6 to TRBJ1-2; D gene uncertain. CDR1 and CDR2 (germline): MNHNY, SVGAGI (reference sequence). The CDR3 consists of 14 residues. V was clipped by 5 bases and J by 4 bases, with 14 bases between them.

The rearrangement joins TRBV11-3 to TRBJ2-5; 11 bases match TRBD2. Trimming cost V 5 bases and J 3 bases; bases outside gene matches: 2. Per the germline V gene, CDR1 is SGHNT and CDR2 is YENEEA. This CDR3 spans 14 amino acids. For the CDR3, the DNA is TGTGCCAGCAGCGTGGGACTAGCGGAAGAGACCCAGTACTTC. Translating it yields CASSVGLAEETQYF.

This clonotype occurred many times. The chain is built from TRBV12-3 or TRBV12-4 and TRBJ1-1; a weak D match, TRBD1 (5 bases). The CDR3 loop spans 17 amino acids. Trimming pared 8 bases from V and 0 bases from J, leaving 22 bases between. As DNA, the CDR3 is TGTGCCAGCCGTACGGCCCGACGCGGGGGGATGAACACTGAAGCTTTCTTT. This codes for CASRTARRGGMNTEAFF.

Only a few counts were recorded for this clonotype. Here the CDR3 reads CASSPTSGQTQYF. CDR3 bases: TGTGCCAGCAGTCCGACTAGCGGGCAGACCCAGTACTTC. The chain links TRBV2 to TRBJ2-5; TRBD2 agrees at 10 bases. The junction had 3 bases not matched to a gene; V was cut back by 5 bases and J by 6 bases. The length of the CDR3 is 13 residues. Germline-derived CDR1 and CDR2 are SNHLY and FYNNEI. The full variable domain, completed using reference TRBV2 and TRBJ2-5, is EPEVTQTPSHQVTQMGQEVILRCVPISNHLYFYWYRQILGQKVEFLVSFYNNEISEKSEIFDDQFSVERPDGSNFTLKIRSTKLEDSAMYFCASSPTSGQTQYFGPGTRLLVL.

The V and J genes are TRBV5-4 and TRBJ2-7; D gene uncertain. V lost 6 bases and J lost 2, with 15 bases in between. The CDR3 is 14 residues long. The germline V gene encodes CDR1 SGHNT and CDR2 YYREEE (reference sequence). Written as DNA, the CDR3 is TGTGCCAGCACCCGATCGACCGGAACCTACGAGCAGTACTTC. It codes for CASTRSTGTYEQYF.

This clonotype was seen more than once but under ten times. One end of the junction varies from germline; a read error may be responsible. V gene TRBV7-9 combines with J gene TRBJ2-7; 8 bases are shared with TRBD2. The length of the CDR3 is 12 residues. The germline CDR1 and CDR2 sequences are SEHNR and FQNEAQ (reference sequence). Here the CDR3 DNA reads TGTGCCAGCAGCTTAGCCGGGGGGGAAGGAGACTTC. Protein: CASSLAGGEGDF. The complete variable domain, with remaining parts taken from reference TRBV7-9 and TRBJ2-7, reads DTGVSQNPRHKITKRGQNVTFRCDPISEHNRLYWYRQTLGQGPEFLTYFQNEAQLEKSRLLSDRFSAERPKGSFSTLEIQRTEQGDSAMYLCASSLAGGEGDFGPGTRLTVT.

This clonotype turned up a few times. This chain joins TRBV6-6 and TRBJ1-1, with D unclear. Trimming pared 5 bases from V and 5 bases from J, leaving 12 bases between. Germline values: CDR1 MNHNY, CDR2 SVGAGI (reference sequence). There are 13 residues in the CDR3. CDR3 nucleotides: TGTGCCAGCAGTACGGCCTCGGGGACTGAAGCTTTCTTT. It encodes CASSTASGTEAFF.